The T cell receptor beta chain described here comes from a study of T cell changes during pregnancy in multiple sclerosis. Measured with immunoSEQ multiplex PCR; TCRdb has only the in-frame clones, and not every one. Of tens of thousands of clones detected, roughly 89% appear once; the ten largest clones hold about 0.6%. Material: CD4+ T cells from peripheral blood mononuclear cells, obtained in the first trimester of pregnancy. The clonotype originates from a female donor with multiple sclerosis, enrolled in a pregnancy study.

CDR3 region: CASSLSGLSGNTIYF. CDR3 sequence (DNA): TGCGCCAGCAGCTTGAGTGGTCTATCTGGAAACACCATATATTTT. The chain carries TRBV5-1 and TRBJ1-3, with D hard to call. The germline CDR1 and CDR2 sequences are SGHRS and YFSETQ. The CDR3 contains 15 residues. V dropped 1 base and J dropped 1 base, with 9 bases sitting between them.